This record looks at one T cell receptor beta chain sequence and its context. The antigen it recognizes is unknown. No base qualities exist here, and no much larger clone lies one base off it. This sample is drawn from a study of T cell responses to AZD1222 COVID-19 vaccine (dated by TCRdb to the early 2020s). For the study in its entirety: TCR sequencing was performed for roughly 250 trial participants, of whom some 200 were given two doses of AZD1222 and around 26 were given two doses of MenACWY control vaccine. Trial participants were enrolled into age subgroups of 18-55, 56-69 and 70-plus years, which contained approximately 150, 30 and 60 TCR-sequenced participants, respectively.

V is pruned by 9 bases and J by 6 bases, leaving 10 bases of the junction without a gene match. CDR1 LNHDA and CDR2 SQIVND are derived from the germline V gene (reference sequence). Its CDR3 holds 15 amino acids, cysteine through phenylalanine. Only the CDR3 DNA stays, 45 bases, in frame from base 1. Interpreted using the paper, the time point label stands for: about 28 days (+/-7) after the second vaccine dose. AZD1222 recipients with second doses at about 4 weeks or about 12 weeks were pooled, because spike-specific TCR depth and breadth did not differ between schedules. Samples from vaccinated people were obtained from the UK trials COV001 and COV002, which included a single-blind randomized controlled phase 2/3 trial of AZD1222 (ChAdOx1 nCoV-19) in healthy adults. For TCRbeta chain sequencing, PBMC samples were collected from trial participants at day 0 and at day 28 after the second dose. The CDR3 regions of human TCRbeta chains were analyzed by immunosequencing. Turning to the authors' computational methods: TCRs in the repertoires were compared against a reference library of SARS-CoV-2-specific TCRs that had been generated with the MIRA antigen-specificity platform. Breadth was defined as the fraction of unique TCRs that were SARS-CoV-2-associated, and depth was defined as the fraction of total T cells that were SARS-CoV-2-associated. Each spike-specific TCR was assigned to its reactive spike region and to a CD4 or CD8 class using the MIRA data. Log10-transformed breadth and depth values were compared by one-way ANOVA with Sidak's multiple comparisons tests. TCRdb's version of the immuneACCESS table is confined to in-frame rearrangements and falls short of the full clone set. An unresolved V gene accounts for under half of the shortfall where checked; the remainder is of unknown origin. V, J and clone size are those of that table, while D and trimming were read from the DNA. The sample profile shows 110,000 to 150,000 clones; approximately 90% of them were found once. The top ten clones comprise 3.1% of the sample.

Points the paper makes about the study in general: Vaccine-associated CD4 TCRs spanned the whole spike protein, with dominant responses in regions 160-218 and 743-854. Because no samples from the day 14 peak response were available, repertoires could be characterized only after the peak T cell response. Participants were mostly white British, with more females than males. The authors suggested clonal diversity may have been underestimated. Only 5 to 7 AZD1222 recipients were SARS-CoV-2 seropositive at baseline, limiting conclusions about previously exposed vaccinees. Reportedly, close to half of the unique spike-specific TCRs recognized epitopes lying outside the regions that are mutated in the B.1.351 and B.1.1.7 variants. In the small 56-69-year group, the increase in depth fell short of significance, most likely because of low power. After two AZD1222 doses, both the breadth and the depth of spike-specific TCRs were significantly higher than at day 0 and than in MenACWY recipients.

The sequence links TRBV19 to TRBJ1-5; 11 middle bases align to TRBD1. The sequencing used peripheral blood, collected 28 days after the second AZD1222 dose. The TCR was taken from an adult who received the AZD1222 COVID-19 vaccine. In nucleotide form, the sequence is TGTGCCAGCGCGAGGGGACAGGGGGTCTTTCAGCCCCAGCATTTT. It translates as CASARGQGVFQPQHF.